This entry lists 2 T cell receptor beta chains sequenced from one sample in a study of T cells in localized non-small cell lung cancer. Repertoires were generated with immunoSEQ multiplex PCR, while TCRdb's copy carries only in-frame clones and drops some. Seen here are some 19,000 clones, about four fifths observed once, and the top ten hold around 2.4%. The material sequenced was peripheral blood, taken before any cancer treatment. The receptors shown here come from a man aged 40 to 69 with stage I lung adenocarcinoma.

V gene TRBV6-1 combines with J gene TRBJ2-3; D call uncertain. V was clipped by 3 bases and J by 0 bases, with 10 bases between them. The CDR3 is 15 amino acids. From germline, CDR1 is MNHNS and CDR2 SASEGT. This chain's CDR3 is CASSESVASTDTQYF. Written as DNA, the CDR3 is TGTGCCAGCAGTGAGTCTGTCGCTAGCACAGATACGCAGTATTTT.

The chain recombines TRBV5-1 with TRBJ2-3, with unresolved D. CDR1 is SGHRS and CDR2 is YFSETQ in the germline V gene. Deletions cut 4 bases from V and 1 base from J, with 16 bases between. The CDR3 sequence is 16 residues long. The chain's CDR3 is CASSLPVGRGTDTQYF. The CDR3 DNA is TGCGCCAGCAGCCTACCTGTTGGAAGGGGCACAGATACGCAGTATTTT. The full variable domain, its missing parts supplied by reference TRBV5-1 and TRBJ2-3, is KAGVTQTPRYLIKTRGQQVTLSCSPISGHRSVSWYQQTPGQGLQFLFEYFSETQRNKGNFPGRFSGRQFSNSRSEMNVSTLELGDSALYLCASSLPVGRGTDTQYFGPGTRLTVL.